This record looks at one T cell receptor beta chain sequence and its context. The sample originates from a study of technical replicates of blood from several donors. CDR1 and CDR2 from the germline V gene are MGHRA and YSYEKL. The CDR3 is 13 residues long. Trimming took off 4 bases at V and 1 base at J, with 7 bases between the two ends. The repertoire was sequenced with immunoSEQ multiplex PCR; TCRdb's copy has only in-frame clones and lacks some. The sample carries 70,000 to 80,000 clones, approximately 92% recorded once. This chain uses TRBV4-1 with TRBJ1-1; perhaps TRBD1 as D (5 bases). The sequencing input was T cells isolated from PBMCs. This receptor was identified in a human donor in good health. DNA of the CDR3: TGCGCCAGCAGCCCCAGGGCGAACACTGAAGCTTTCTTT. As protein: CASSPRANTEAFF.